Each of the 28 T cell receptor beta chains below was sequenced from the same sample in a study of shared clonotypes between healthy human individuals. TCRdb's copy holds only in-frame clones and misses some; the assay was immunoSEQ multiplex PCR. Among around 2.5 million clones listed, roughly 93% were seen once. Specimen: naive CD4+ T cells from PBMCs. Subset in this sample: CD45RA+ positively selected. These receptor sequences come from a man younger than 30 in good health. Some clones in this sample may be carry-over from other donors' samples.

In DNA, the CDR3 is TGCGCCAGCAGCTTTAGTCTTCGGGAGACCCAGTACTTC. It yields the protein CASSFSLRETQYF. The chain employs TRBV5-1 and TRBJ2-5; no clear D gene. Germline V gene data show CDR1 as SGHRS and CDR2 as YFSETQ. This CDR3 has 13 amino acids. V lost 2 bases to trimming and J lost 5 bases, with 10 bases between them.

The gene calls are TRBV6-5 and TRBJ1-1; D might be TRBD1 (5 bases). Germline CDR1 is MNHEY and CDR2 is SVGAGI. The CDR3 has 12 residues. The germline V and J ends were trimmed by 10 bases and 6 bases, with 15 bases remaining between them. CDR3 in amino acids: CATSGGRAEAFF. CDR3 nucleotide sequence: TGTGCCACTTCGGGGGGGAGGGCTGAAGCTTTCTTT.

This chain connects TRBV30 to TRBJ2-7; 8 nucleotides align to TRBD2. Losses at the gene ends were 2 bases for V and 6 bases for J; bases not matched to a gene: 0. CDR1 and CDR2 from the germline V gene are GTSNPN and SVGIG (reference sequence). This CDR3 comprises 11 residues. The DNA for the CDR3 is TGTGCCTGGAGTACTAGCGGCGAGCAGTACTTC. Protein product: CAWSTSGEQYF. The full variable domain, its missing parts supplied by reference TRBV30 and TRBJ2-7, is SQTIHQWPATLVQPVGSPLSLECTVEGTSNPNLYWYRQAAGRGLQLLFYSVGIGQISSEVPQNLSASRPQDRQFILSSKKLLLSDSGFYLCAWSTSGEQYFGPGTRLTVT.

This clone was seen once. The chain has TRBV4-1 and TRBJ2-1; 7 nucleotides align to TRBD1. The CDR3 loop spans 16 amino acids. Germline CDR1 reads MGHRA; CDR2 reads YSYEKL. The trim removed 8 bases at V and 0 bases at J, leaving 10 bases unmatched. CDR3 amino acids: CASSAPGQSSYNEQFF. In DNA, the CDR3 is TGCGCCAGCTCGGCCCCGGGACAGAGCTCCTACAATGAGCAGTTCTTC.

The chain couples TRBV28 to TRBJ2-7, with D unclear. Germline V gives CDR1 MDHEN, CDR2 SYDVKM. The CDR3 totals 12 residues. Between the trimmed V and J ends, which lost 7 bases and 2 bases, there was a span of 9 bases. CDR3 nucleotide sequence: TGTGCCAGCAAGTCCCAGACCTACGAGCAGTACTTC. As protein: CASKSQTYEQYF.

J is TRBJ2-7 and V is TRBV23-1; D is possibly TRBD1 or TRBD2 (5 bases each). TRBV23-1 is annotated as an ORF whose role is uncertain. V gave up 0 bases and J gave up 2 bases, with 14 bases separating them. CDR3 length: 16 amino acids. CDR3 loop: CASSQSRPGRPYEQYF. The CDR3, as DNA: TGCGCCAGCAGTCAATCCAGACCGGGACGGCCCTACGAGCAGTACTTC.

The chain has TRBV11-2 and TRBJ2-6, with a possible D match to TRBD2 (5 bases). Germline CDR1 and CDR2: SGHAT and FQNNGV. The CDR3 sequence is 17 residues long. Trimming took off 5 bases at V and 0 bases at J, with 14 bases between the two ends. The CDR3 loop is CASSPSSAGSGANVLTF. CDR3 DNA sequence: TGTGCCAGCAGCCCCTCTTCGGCGGGCTCTGGGGCCAACGTCCTGACTTTC.

The V gene is TRBV5-1, the J gene TRBJ2-7; a possible D gene is TRBD1 (5 bases). V shed 2 bases and J shed 2 bases, with 11 bases lying between them. From germline, CDR1 is SGHRS and CDR2 YFSETQ. This CDR3 has 14 residues. CDR3 sequence: CASSFTQGAYEQYF. CDR3 nucleotide sequence: TGCGCCAGCAGCTTTACCCAGGGCGCCTACGAGCAGTACTTC.

This clone was detected only a few times. The gene calls are TRBV4-2 and TRBJ1-5; the D is unclear. With 0 bases removed from V and 0 bases from J, the gap between germline ends came to 6 bases. CDR1 is LGHNA, CDR2 YNFKEQ, per germline. The CDR3 extends over 15 amino acids. Written as DNA, the CDR3 is TGTGCCAGCAGCCAAGATATGAGTAGCAATCAGCCCCAGCATTTT. Protein sequence: CASSQDMSSNQPQHF.

V and J are TRBV5-5 and TRBJ2-2, with D possibly matching TRBD1 (5 bases). Germline values: CDR1 SGHKS, CDR2 YYEKEE (reference sequence). The CDR3 sequence is 16 residues long. The V end lost 1 base, the J end lost 2 bases, and 12 bases lay between the germline ends. CDR3 coding DNA: TGTGCCAGCAGCTTGCTTAGGACATCTAACACCGGGGAGCTGTTTTTT. Its translation: CASSLLRTSNTGELFF.

The DNA for the CDR3 is TGTGCCAGCAGCTACTACAGTAATAGCAATCAGCCCCAGCATTTT. Translation: CASSYYSNSNQPQHF. This chain uses TRBV7-2 with TRBJ1-5; D gene uncertain. V was cut by 4 bases and J by 0 bases, with 10 bases left in between. This CDR3 has 15 residues. Germline values: CDR1 SGHTA, CDR2 FQGNSA.

This CDR3 reads CASSLGQGGTYEQYF. DNA for the CDR3: TGTGCCAGCAGCCTTGGACAGGGGGGAACCTACGAGCAGTACTTC. The chain has TRBV27 and TRBJ2-7, with 10 bases that match TRBD1. CDR1 and CDR2 (germline): MNHEY, SMNVEV (reference sequence). Losses at the gene ends were 6 bases for V and 2 bases for J; bases not matched to a gene: 7. The CDR3 has 15 amino acids.

The rearrangement uses TRBV5-1 and TRBJ2-4; TRBD1 agrees at 8 bases. The V gene's germline CDR1 is SGHRS and CDR2 YFSETQ. The CDR3 consists of 18 residues. Germline trimming cut 0 bases from V and 0 bases from J; bases unmatched to any gene: 8. DNA of the CDR3: TGCGCCAGCAGCTTGGGAGCAGGGGGCGAGGGAGCCAAAAACATTCAGTACTTC. It is translated as CASSLGAGGEGAKNIQYF.

V is TRBV6-5 and J is TRBJ1-3; TRBD1 agrees at 8 bases. The V segment lost 6 bases and the J segment 4 bases; nucleotides outside the gene matches: 5. CDR1 and CDR2 from the germline V gene are MNHEY and SVGAGI. The CDR3 is 14 residues long. As DNA, the CDR3 is TGTGCCAGCAGCCGGACAGGGCTCGGAAACACCATATATTTT. Its protein product is CASSRTGLGNTIYF.

This clone was picked up one time. The chain recombines TRBV5-5 with TRBJ1-1, with D hard to call. Trimming removed 2 bases at V and 1 base at J, with 12 bases between. In germline, CDR1 is SGHKS, CDR2 YYEKEE (reference sequence). The CDR3 extends over 15 amino acids. The DNA of the CDR3 is TGTGCCAGCAGCTTCGGGGAGGAACCGAACACTGAAGCTTTCTTT. It encodes CASSFGEEPNTEAFF.

The rearrangement uses TRBV28 and TRBJ2-3; D not resolved. Per germline, CDR1 MDHEN and CDR2 SYDVKM. V was pared by 3 bases and J by 6 bases, with 7 bases between. CDR3 size: 12 residues. In DNA, the CDR3 is TGTGCCAGCAGTTTGATTGACGATACGCAGTATTTT. Its translation is CASSLIDDTQYF.

The chain combines TRBV18 with TRBJ2-5, with D perhaps matching TRBD1 (6 bases). Trimming took off 1 base at V and 10 bases at J, with 10 bases between the two ends. Germline CDR1 KGHSH, CDR2 LQKENI. This CDR3 region has 12 residues. The CDR3 reads CASSPLEGDQYF. DNA of the CDR3: TGTGCCAGCTCACCACTAGAGGGGGACCAGTACTTC.

This rearrangement joins TRBV18 to TRBJ2-1, with D uncertain. The CDR3 is 14 amino acids. V lost 2 bases, J lost 9 bases, and 14 bases lay in between. CDR1 KGHSH and CDR2 LQKENI come from the germline V gene. The CDR3 nucleotides read TGTGCCAGCTCACCAGGCTGGACCGCCAGTGAGCAGTTCTTC. This gives the protein CASSPGWTASEQFF.

CDR3 region: CAIGGGVGNEQFF. The CDR3, as DNA: TGTGCCATCGGAGGCGGCGTAGGGAATGAGCAGTTCTTC. The V call is TRBV10-3, the J call TRBJ2-1, with D perhaps TRBD2 (5 bases). V lost 8 bases and J lost 7, with 15 bases in between. Germline CDR1 reads ENHRY; CDR2 reads SYGVKD. This CDR3 is built from 13 residues.

This rearrangement joins TRBV2 to TRBJ1-5; possible D gene TRBD1, 5 bases. CDR3 length: 13 residues. In germline, CDR1 is SNHLY, CDR2 FYNNEI. The V and J ends lost 4 bases and 6 bases respectively, with 10 bases between them. CDR3 in amino acids: CASSVQGGQPQHF. The CDR3, as DNA: TGTGCCAGCAGTGTGCAGGGAGGTCAGCCCCAGCATTTT.

V is TRBV18 and J is TRBJ2-1; tentative D call: TRBD2 (6 bases). The V end was cut by 2 bases, the J end by 8 bases, with 16 bases between. This CDR3 comprises 15 residues. CDR1 KGHSH and CDR2 LQKENI come from the germline V gene. CDR3 in DNA: TGTGCCAGCTCACCATCTGCCGGGAGCTTCTATGAGCAGTTCTTC. Protein: CASSPSAGSFYEQFF.

CDR3 DNA sequence: TGTGCCAGTAGTATAGTAGCGGGAGCGGAGACCCAGTACTTC. Amino acid sequence: CASSIVAGAETQYF. V gene TRBV19 combines with J gene TRBJ2-5; 9 bases match TRBD2. Germline CDR1 reads LNHDA; CDR2 reads SQIVND (reference sequence). This CDR3 has 14 residues. With 1 base clipped from V and 5 bases from J, the junction kept 2 bases outside the gene matches.

This CDR3 reads CASSFGDARGSEAFF. CDR3 DNA: TGTGCCAGCAGTTTTGGGGACGCCCGTGGTAGTGAAGCTTTCTTT. The chain is built from TRBV28 and TRBJ1-1; the D gene is possibly TRBD1 (5 bases). The germline gives CDR1 MDHEN, CDR2 SYDVKM. Trimming took off 3 bases at V and 7 bases at J, with 18 bases between the two ends. The CDR3 is made up of 15 amino acids.

The chain carries TRBV11-3 and TRBJ2-3, with no clear D. Germline V CDR1 and CDR2: SGHNT, YENEEA. V lost 5 bases to trimming and J lost 6 bases, with 6 bases between them. This CDR3 spans 11 amino acids. This chain's CDR3 is CASSHGDTQYF. The CDR3, as DNA: TGTGCCAGCAGCCATGGGGATACGCAGTATTTT. Supplemented by reference TRBV11-3 and TRBJ2-3, the full variable domain reads EAGVVQSPRYKIIEKKQPVAFWCNPISGHNTLYWYLQNLGQGPELLIRYENEEAVDDSQLPKDRFSAERLKGVDSTLKIQPAELGDSAVYLCASSHGDTQYFGPGTRLTVL.

The V gene is TRBV27, the J gene TRBJ1-1, with D tentatively TRBD1 (6 bases). Germline values: CDR1 MNHEY, CDR2 SMNVEV (reference sequence). The CDR3 runs to 15 residues. V lost 8 bases, J lost 1 base, and 17 bases lay in between. CDR3 amino acids: CASRQVRGWNTEAFF. DNA of the CDR3: TGTGCCAGCCGCCAGGTGAGGGGGTGGAACACTGAAGCTTTCTTT.

The rearrangement joins TRBV9 to TRBJ1-4; the D gene is possibly TRBD1 (5 bases). The CDR3 has 15 amino acids. Germline values: CDR1 SGDLS, CDR2 YYNGEE. V was clipped by 3 bases and J by 8 bases, with 17 bases between them. The DNA for the CDR3 is TGTGCCAGCAGCGCTTCCGGGACGAGCGGGGAAAAACTGTTTTTT. Amino acid sequence: CASSASGTSGEKLFF. Supplemented by reference TRBV9 and TRBJ1-4, the full variable domain reads DSGVTQTPKHLITATGQRVTLRCSPRSGDLSVYWYQQSLDQGLQFLIQYYNGEERAKGNILERFSAQQFPDLHSELNLSSLELGDSALYFCASSASGTSGEKLFFGSGTQLSVL.

The J gene is TRBJ1-6, the V gene TRBV6-1; D is unclear. This CDR3 is built from 16 residues. Trimming shortened V by 0 bases and J by 7 bases, and 13 bases separated the two germline ends. Germline CDR1 and CDR2: MNHNS and SASEGT. CDR3 amino acids: CASSEAAAWGNSPLHF. The DNA of the CDR3 is TGTGCCAGCAGTGAAGCGGCGGCCTGGGGAAATTCACCCCTCCACTTT.

The V and J genes are TRBV4-3 and TRBJ2-5; D is unclear. The CDR3 has 18 residues. Trimming stripped 1 base from V and 4 bases from J, with 22 bases between. Germline values: CDR1 LGHNA, CDR2 YSLEER. The CDR3 region has the DNA TGCGCCAGCAGCCAAGGCCTCCCCGGGCAGGCCCCCGGAGAGACCCAGTACTTC. It yields the protein CASSQGLPGQAPGETQYF.